This TCR beta chain was identified during a study of T cell changes during pregnancy in multiple sclerosis. Libraries were prepared by immunoSEQ multiplex PCR; TCRdb keeps only in-frame clonotypes and omits some of them. The data contain 60,000 to 85,000 clones, around 94% of them singletons. CDR1 GTSNPN and CDR2 SVGIG come from the germline V gene (reference sequence). The V end was cut by 0 bases, the J end by 4 bases, with 9 bases between. This CDR3 comprises 13 residues. The gene calls are TRBV30 and TRBJ1-2, with D hard to call. The TCR comes from a female donor with multiple sclerosis, enrolled in a pregnancy study. Sequenced here: peripheral blood, sampled in the third trimester of pregnancy. CDR3 in DNA: TGTGCCTGGAGTGTCTTGGGCCTCTATGGCTACACCTTC. It codes for CAWSVLGLYGYTF.